The 13 T cell receptor beta chains reported below all come from one sample, sequenced in a study of T cell responses to AZD1222 COVID-19 vaccine. This table comes from immunoSEQ multiplex PCR, and its TCRdb copy is limited to in-frame clones, with some not included. Of about 90,000 clones listed, roughly 85% are singletons. Specimen: peripheral blood, collected 28 days after the second AZD1222 dose. The receptor set was obtained from an adult who received the AZD1222 COVID-19 vaccine.

This clone appeared a few times. Written as DNA, the CDR3 is TGTGCCAGCAGTGATGGCGGGAGCTCCTACAATGAGCAGTTCTTC. Its protein is CASSDGGSSYNEQFF. The chain links TRBV4-2 to TRBJ2-1; 7 bases map to TRBD2. V shed 6 bases, J shed 0 bases, and the junction held 5 bases outside the gene matches. Germline V gives CDR1 LGHNA, CDR2 YNFKEQ. The CDR3 spans 15 residues.

V gene TRBV5-5 combines with J gene TRBJ2-7, with D maybe TRBD2 (6 bases). This CDR3 comprises 14 residues. Germline values: CDR1 SGHKS, CDR2 YYEKEE (reference sequence). V was clipped by 2 bases and J by 4 bases, with 13 bases between them. This CDR3 reads CASSFVGSPYEQYF. The CDR3, as DNA: TGTGCCAGCAGCTTCGTCGGGAGCCCATACGAGCAGTACTTC.

This chain uses TRBV2 with TRBJ1-1; TRBD1 matches 7 bases. In germline, CDR1 is SNHLY, CDR2 FYNNEI. The CDR3 is 14 amino acids. The junction had 13 bases not matched to a gene; V was cut back by 9 bases and J by 6 bases. The CDR3 loop is CASSTGAQKPEAFF. CDR3 bases: TGTGCCAGTAGCACAGGGGCCCAGAAACCTGAAGCTTTCTTT.

Worth noting for this clone: The sample has other DNA sequences that encode this CDR3 too. The chain employs TRBV5-1 and TRBJ2-5, with D hard to call. CDR3 size: 13 residues. In germline, CDR1 is SGHRS, CDR2 YFSETQ. Trimming took 0 bases from V and 2 from J, leaving 5 bases between them. CDR3 region: CASSLEGQETQYF. The CDR3, as DNA: TGCGCCAGCAGCTTGGAAGGTCAAGAGACCCAGTACTTC.

The chain is built from TRBV30 and TRBJ1-1; TRBD1 is a possible D gene (6 bases). The length of the CDR3 is 16 residues. Germline CDR1 reads GTSNPN; CDR2 reads SVGIG (reference sequence). Trimming stripped 5 bases from V and 2 bases from J, with 21 bases between. The CDR3 loop is CAWAPYIGQPNTEAFF. CDR3 bases: TGTGCCTGGGCGCCGTACATAGGACAGCCAAACACTGAAGCTTTCTTT.

The rearrangement joins TRBV18 to TRBJ1-1; unclear D gene. The CDR3 spans 12 residues. V lost 0 bases, J lost 8 bases, and 7 bases lay in between. The germline V gene has CDR1 KGHSH and CDR2 LQKENI. The CDR3: CASSPPIQEAFF. CDR3 sequence (DNA): TGTGCCAGCTCACCACCGATACAAGAAGCTTTCTTT.

The V and J genes are TRBV28 and TRBJ2-6; 7 nucleotides match TRBD1. The CDR3 sequence is 18 residues long. Trimming at V came to 3 bases and at J to 0 bases, leaving 8 bases not matched to a gene. From germline, CDR1 is MDHEN and CDR2 SYDVKM. CDR3 nucleotides: TGTGCCAGCAGTTTGACAGGGCTAAAAGTCTCTGGGGCCAACGTCCTGACTTTC. Protein: CASSLTGLKVSGANVLTF.

The chain carries TRBV7-3 and TRBJ2-1; 7 positions match TRBD1. The V gene end was trimmed by 2 bases and the J gene end by 15 bases; junction bases not matched to a gene: 7. CDR1 is SGHTA and CDR2 is FQGTGA in the germline V gene. The CDR3 length is 12 residues. CDR3 DNA: TGTGCCAGCAGCTTAGGGGTAGGGGGCCTGTTCTTC. Translated, it gives CASSLGVGGLFF.

The J gene is TRBJ2-1, the V gene TRBV27; 8 bases agree with TRBD1. The V gene's germline CDR1 is MNHEY and CDR2 SMNVEV (reference sequence). CDR3 length: 15 amino acids. V shed 5 bases and J 3 bases; nucleotides not matched to a gene: 6. The CDR3 spells CASSLGTGFYNEQFF. CDR3 nucleotide sequence: TGTGCCAGCAGTCTCGGGACAGGCTTCTACAATGAGCAGTTCTTC.

The chain links TRBV5-1 to TRBJ2-7; D may correspond to TRBD1 or TRBD2 (5 bases each). The CDR3 length is 13 residues. Germline values: CDR1 SGHRS, CDR2 YFSETQ. With 5 bases removed from V and 2 bases from J, the gap between germline ends came to 11 bases. The CDR3: CASRRDGPYEQYF. DNA of the CDR3: TGCGCCAGCAGACGGGACGGGCCCTACGAGCAGTACTTC.

This clone was seen a single time. V is TRBV2 and J is TRBJ1-6; TRBD1 might be the D (5 bases). The CDR3 has 16 residues. The V and J ends lost 5 bases and 0 bases respectively, with 11 bases between them. CDR1 and CDR2 from the germline V gene are SNHLY and FYNNEI. The CDR3 region has the DNA TGTGCCAGCAGTCCTCAGGGATTCTCCTATAATTCACCCCTCCACTTT. This gives the protein CASSPQGFSYNSPLHF.

The chain carries TRBV19 and TRBJ1-4; tentatively, D is TRBD1 (5 bases). The germline gives CDR1 LNHDA, CDR2 SQIVND (reference sequence). The V gene lost 7 bases and the J gene lost 1 base, with 16 bases spanning the gap. The CDR3 contains 16 residues. The chain's CDR3 is CASKPLQGETNEKLFF. Here the CDR3 DNA reads TGTGCCAGTAAGCCCCTTCAGGGTGAAACTAATGAAAAACTGTTTTTT.

The chain links TRBV7-8 to TRBJ1-5; no firm D call. This CDR3 contains 14 residues. Per germline, CDR1 SGHVS and CDR2 FQNEAQ. V was pared by 4 bases and J by 5 bases, with 12 bases between. The CDR3, as DNA: TGTGCCAGCAGCTCGCGGGATGGCGATCAGCCCCAGCATTTT. This translates into CASSSRDGDQPQHF.